A single sample is the source of the 17 T cell receptor beta chains below, sequenced in a study of T cell repertoires in cytomegalovirus infection. Antigen specificity for these receptors is unknown. TCRdb reanalysed the reads using MiXCR and keeps one entry per CDR3 protein. The repertoire holds about 220,000 distinct CDR3 sequences, with about 38% as singletons. Sequenced material: CD8+ T cells from cultured PBMCs, taken from culture after CMV antigen stimulation. The receptors here all came from a human donor in good health (CMV status not recorded). Some clones in this sample may be carry-over from other donors' samples.

The chain is built from TRBV7-4 and TRBJ2-1; D possibly corresponds to TRBD2 (6 bases). V was shortened by 7 bases and J by 0 bases, with 13 bases between the two germline ends. In germline, CDR1 is SGHVT, CDR2 SQSDAQ. The CDR3 spans 15 residues. This CDR3 is CASTRDSSSYNEQFF. CDR3 in DNA: TGTGCCAGCACCAGGGACTCAAGCTCCTACAATGAGCAGTTCTTC.

This clonotype was seen only a few times. CDR3 amino acids: CASSLGTGYTF. CDR3 bases: TGTGCCAGCAGTTTAGGGACCGGCTACACCTTC. This chain links TRBV12-3 or TRBV12-4 with TRBJ1-2, with unresolved D. Trimming left V 1 base short and J 8 bases short, with 5 bases between. CDR3 size: 11 residues.

This clonotype was observed at least ten times. The rearrangement links TRBV7-6 to TRBJ2-3; D is unclear. There are 15 residues in the CDR3. Germline values: CDR1 SGHVS, CDR2 FNYEAQ. The V and J ends lost 0 bases and 14 bases respectively, with 21 bases between them. In nucleotides, the CDR3 is TGTGCCAGCAGCTTAGCTGTAAGTCCCGCAGATACGACGTATTTT. Amino acid sequence: CASSLAVSPADTTYF.

The chain joins TRBV6-2 or TRBV6-3 to TRBJ2-7; perhaps TRBD1 as D (5 bases). V was shortened by 0 bases and J by 2 bases, with 17 bases between the two germline ends. CDR3 length equals 17 residues. Germline CDR1 and CDR2: MNHEY and SVGEGT. For the CDR3, the DNA is TGTGCCAGCAGTTACTCGAGTAGCAGGGCGAACCCCTACGAGCAGTACTTC. Its translation is CASSYSSSRANPYEQYF.

This chain joins TRBV12-3 or TRBV12-4 and TRBJ1-3; D is ambiguous. V was clipped by 0 bases and J by 0 bases, with 18 bases between them. The CDR3 loop spans 19 amino acids. The CDR3 DNA sequence: TGTGCCAGCAGTTTAGCATTCAGGTCAGCCGAACTCTCTGGAAACACCATATATTTT. The encoded protein is CASSLAFRSAELSGNTIYF.

This clonotype appeared a single time. CDR3 DNA sequence: TGTGCCAGCAGTTTACGACAGGGGGACTACGAGCAGTACTTC. Its translation is CASSLRQGDYEQYF. This chain joins TRBV28 and TRBJ2-7; TRBD1 matches 9 bases. The germline gives CDR1 MDHEN, CDR2 SYDVKM. V shed 2 bases, J shed 3 bases, and the junction held 2 bases outside the gene matches. The CDR3 runs 14 residues.

CDR3 protein: CASSFRPSDGYTF. In DNA form, the CDR3 reads TGTGCCAGCAGCTTCCGCCCGTCAGATGGCTACACCTTC. This rearrangement joins TRBV7-8 to TRBJ1-2; unclear D gene. Germline V gives CDR1 SGHVS, CDR2 FQNEAQ. This CDR3 contains 13 residues. V was clipped by 3 bases and J by 6 bases, with 11 bases between them.

The rearrangement joins TRBV2 to TRBJ2-2; 11 bases agree with TRBD2. CDR1 is SNHLY, CDR2 FYNNEI, per germline. V lost 4 bases and J lost 0; bases outside the gene matches: 4. The CDR3 extends over 17 amino acids. Here the CDR3 reads CASSVTSGSPNTGELFF. The CDR3 DNA reads as TGTGCCAGCAGTGTTACTAGCGGGAGCCCGAACACCGGGGAGCTGTTTTTT.

The chain uses TRBV11-2 and TRBJ1-2; no clear D gene. The germline gives CDR1 SGHAT, CDR2 FQNNGV. The CDR3 totals 15 residues. V shed 5 bases and J shed 3 bases, with 16 bases lying between them. The CDR3 region is CASSPSVGVDYGYTF. As DNA, the CDR3 is TGTGCCAGCAGCCCCTCCGTGGGTGTTGACTATGGCTACACCTTC.

This sequence joins TRBV30 and TRBJ2-5, with 7 bases identical to TRBD1. The V and J ends lost 3 bases and 5 bases, in that order; junction bases with no gene match: 12. This CDR3 comprises 15 residues. CDR1 is GTSNPN and CDR2 is SVGIG in the germline V gene (reference sequence). This chain's CDR3 is CAWRPGTVAWETQYF. The CDR3 region has the DNA TGTGCCTGGAGACCTGGGACAGTAGCGTGGGAGACCCAGTACTTC.

The gene calls are TRBV6-5 and TRBJ1-2; D might be TRBD1 (5 bases). The CDR3 loop spans 16 amino acids. Trimming removed 0 bases from V and 3 bases from J, with 14 bases in between. Germline values: CDR1 MNHEY, CDR2 SVGAGI. The CDR3 DNA reads as TGTGCCAGCAGTTACTCAGGAGGGGAAGTGTACTATGGCTACACCTTC. It is translated as CASSYSGGEVYYGYTF.

The V gene is TRBV6-2 or TRBV6-3, the J gene TRBJ1-5, with D tentatively TRBD1 (5 bases). Germline values: CDR1 MNHEY, CDR2 SVGEGT. Trimming took 4 bases from V and 3 from J, leaving 7 bases between them. The CDR3 spans 13 residues. The CDR3 loop is CASSSTDNQPQHF. CDR3 DNA sequence: TGTGCCAGCAGTTCGACAGACAATCAGCCCCAGCATTTT.

V usage is TRBV11-2 and J usage is TRBJ2-5; no definite D call. Looked up from germline, CDR1 is SGHAT and CDR2 is FQNNGV. Trimming took off 2 bases at V and 2 bases at J, with 15 bases between the two ends. The CDR3 totals 16 residues. The CDR3: CASSLSVVYTQETQYF. The CDR3 bases are TGTGCCAGCAGCTTAAGTGTGGTCTATACACAAGAGACCCAGTACTTC.

With regard to this clonotype: At one boundary the junction diverges from the germline segment, which might be a read error. This chain connects TRBV12-5 to TRBJ2-1; no clear D. This CDR3 contains 13 residues. Germline V CDR1 and CDR2: LGHNT, FRNRAP. The CDR3 loop reads CAGGPTAYNEQFF. The CDR3 nucleotides read TGTGCTGGTGGGCCGACTGCCTACAATGAGCAGTTCTTC.

The V and J genes are TRBV11-3 and TRBJ2-3; TRBD2 might be the D (6 bases). V shed 2 bases and J shed 3 bases, with 18 bases lying between them. Per germline, CDR1 SGHNT and CDR2 YENEEA. There are 17 residues in the CDR3. The CDR3 DNA reads TGTGCCAGCAGCTTATTAAGCGGGCACGACCCAACAGATACGCAGTATTTT. The encoded protein is CASSLLSGHDPTDTQYF.

V usage is TRBV18 and J usage is TRBJ2-3; D unclear. Trimming shortened V by 3 bases and J by 4 bases, and 14 bases separated the two germline ends. Germline CDR1 and CDR2: KGHSH and LQKENI. The CDR3 loop spans 15 amino acids. The CDR3 region has the DNA TGTGCCAGCTCACCCAGCCTTGGGTCGGCAGATACGCAGTATTTT. This gives the protein CASSPSLGSADTQYF.

This chain links TRBV27 with TRBJ2-1, with D perhaps matching TRBD2 (7 bases). This CDR3 is built from 16 residues. The V end was cut by 4 bases, the J end by 2 bases, with 15 bases between. Germline V gene data show CDR1 as MNHEY and CDR2 as SMNVEV (reference sequence). The CDR3 sequence is CASSSRGGRTYNEQFF. The CDR3 bases are TGTGCCAGCAGTTCACGCGGGGGCAGGACCTACAATGAGCAGTTCTTC.